The text below deals with one T cell receptor (beta chain). Its antigen is undetermined. This entry comes from a study of cytomegalovirus exposure and HLA in healthy donors. On the study more broadly: Among fewer than 500 genotyped donors, more than 65% fell in the Caucasian-associated ancestry cluster.

The PCR had 60 Vbeta and 13 Jbeta primers. The authors' processing: An analysis that came later counted around 80 million unique TCR beta chains, around 12 million shared. Profiled with immunoSEQ multiplex PCR; TCRdb holds only in-frame clones, not every one. That table supplies the V and J calls and clone size; D and trimming were determined from the DNA. The sample lists more than 85,000 clones, around 83% occurring once. Regarding the study as a whole: Later analysis indicated greater clonal expansion among HLA-associated TCR beta chains than among equally common other chains.

V was pared by 7 bases and J by 5 bases, with 11 bases of the junction left unmatched. Germline V gene lookup returns CDR1 MDHEN and CDR2 SYDVKM. The CDR3 contains 15 residues. The sequencing sample was made of PBMCs. V gene TRBV28 combines with J gene TRBJ2-5, with 9 bases aligning to TRBD1. The clonotype originates from a young woman in good health and CMV-seronegative. CDR3 DNA sequence: TGTGCCAGCACCCGGGGGGACAGGGTATGGGAGACCCAGTACTTC. It translates to CASTRGDRVWETQYF.